This T cell receptor (beta chain) was captured in a study of beta chain features in type 1 diabetes (dated 2018 in TCRdb). At the level of the whole study: Mean age, gender distribution, total cell number and subset yield were not different between patients and healthy donors. Across all samples, approximately 98,000,000 sorted cells were examined, and cell number per subset correlated strongly with RNA yield. In the study, recently diagnosed type 1 diabetes patients and matched healthy donors were compared on the TCRB repertoires of their sorted circulating CD4+ T cell subsets. Whereas all 30 or so donors provided naive and central memory subsets, regulatory and stem cell-like memory subsets were isolated from just 8 patients and roughly eight healthy donors. The full study reports these points: The naive, central memory and regulatory TCRB repertoires appeared to resemble one another more closely among patients than among healthy donors. Shorter templates might have been favored by PCR, but patient and control samples were amplified and corrected together, so both groups would have been affected equally by any skew. In all four CD4+ subsets, TCRB CDR3 length was moderately but significantly shorter in type 1 diabetes patients. Patients with type 1 diabetes made fewer insertions and deleted more nucleotides at VDJ recombination sites, implying thymic rearrangement abnormalities. Because the HLA sub-analyses included only small numbers of individuals, any influence of HLA type on TCRB rearrangement was left unresolved. Because cDNA was sequenced instead of genomic DNA, activated cells with high expression could be over-represented, although the groups did not differ in activation or CD3 levels.

The entire amount of isolated RNA was reverse transcribed using the High Capacity cDNA Reverse Transcription Kit, so the sequenced TCRB transcripts were expressed ones. Deep immunoSEQ sequencing was performed on naive, central memory and regulatory T cell samples, with an average of approximately 4 million total reads per sample. After sorted cells were lysed in RLT buffer, RNA was extracted with DNase-treated RNeasy Micro or Mini kits, with the choice depending on cell number. To prevent cross-contamination, each cell subset was processed individually, whereas patient and healthy donor samples were processed jointly. The immunoSEQ multiplex PCR was used to amplify TCRB sequences from cDNA, generating 87-bp fragments that spanned the CDR3 region. Sequencing of the amplicons was done on the Illumina HiSeq platform. In the paper's pipeline: PCR bias was corrected computationally using synthetic template baselines, and reads within Hamming distance 2 were collapsed, with unmergeable singletons discarded. Reads were aligned against IMGT to assign V, D and J genes, CDR3 length and insertions or deletions at six rearrangement sites. Within each subset, clonotype counts were normalized to sorted cell number, and only after that were true diversity and Gini coefficients computed with the tcR R package. The overlap coefficient, calculated on TCRB nucleotide sequences, was used to quantify repertoire sharing. As a proxy for the pre-selection repertoire, out-of-frame TCRB sequences from naive cells were analyzed. The table was pulled from immuneACCESS by TCRdb, which kept in-frame rearrangements only. Such tables lose some clones; where checked, under half of the loss comes from unresolved V genes, and the rest has no known cause. V and J calls and clone size are as listed in that table; D and trimming were resolved from the DNA. This sample lists about 140,000 clones; 10% were detected once. The ten largest clones capture 1.3% of the sample.

A single peripheral blood draw of about 120 mL on average was collected from each donor into heparinised tubes. A BD FACSAria II and a panel including CD45RO, CCR7, CD25, CD127, CD95 and CD27 were used to sort naive, central memory, regulatory and stem cell-like memory CD4+ T cells. A purity above 98% was achieved for all sorted populations. PBMCs were isolated right away by Lymphoprep density gradient centrifugation and were stained directly, without culture. Samples were stained and sorted in pairs, with one healthy donor and one patient per experiment, so that batch effects were minimized. CDR1 and CDR2 are read off the germline V gene as MDHEN and SYDVKM. From its cysteine to its phenylalanine, the CDR3 spans 13 amino acids. The DNA shown is the 39-base CDR3, in frame from base 1. V is shortened by 4 bases, J by 4 bases, and the region joining them spans 10 bases. Worth noting for this clone: Its antigen has not been determined. Base qualities were left out, and no much larger clone turns up one base away.

The sequence derives from a man between 18 and 35 years old in good health. The sequence joins TRBV28 to TRBJ1-2; possibly the D gene is TRBD1, per 5 matching bases. The sequenced sample was naive CD4+ T cells from blood. Interpreted using the paper, the cell subset or site label stands for: true naive CD4+ T cells. The CDR3 has the sequence CASSSDSAYGYTF. The nucleotides are TGTGCCAGCAGTTCCGACAGCGCCTATGGCTACACCTTC.